Below, 19 T cell receptor beta chains from the same sample are listed, as sequenced in a study of cytomegalovirus exposure and HLA in healthy donors. TCRdb's copy holds only in-frame clones and misses some; the assay was immunoSEQ multiplex PCR. This repertoire shows some 120,000 clones, 89% found once; its top ten account for around 1.1%. Sequencing was done on a sample of PBMCs. These receptors were collected from a woman under 30 in good health and CMV-seronegative.

The chain uses TRBV28 and TRBJ2-1; weak D call: TRBD2 (6 bases). CDR1 and CDR2 from the germline V gene are MDHEN and SYDVKM. V shed 6 bases and J shed 3 bases, with 18 bases lying between them. This CDR3 spans 16 amino acids. CDR3 loop: CASSHRGGGIYNEQFF. The CDR3, as DNA: TGTGCCAGCAGCCACCGTGGTGGCGGGATCTACAATGAGCAGTTCTTC.

This chain connects TRBV4-1 to TRBJ2-3; 11 positions match TRBD2. After removal of 4 bases from V and 14 bases from J, the junction contained 14 bases not matched to a gene. Germline V gene sequence: CDR1 MGHRA, CDR2 YSYEKL. The CDR3 spans 15 residues. CDR3 protein: CASSPGTSGVGGGYF. The CDR3, as DNA: TGCGCCAGCAGCCCCGGGACTAGCGGCGTCGGGGGGGGGTATTTT.

This clone has a single count. V and J are TRBV6-6 and TRBJ1-3, with a weak D call TRBD1 (6 bases). CDR3 length equals 13 residues. With 10 bases removed from V and 3 bases from J, the gap between germline ends came to 13 bases. Germline-derived CDR1 and CDR2 are MNHNY and SVGAGI (reference sequence). DNA for the CDR3: TGTGCCATCAAAGGGGGTTTTGGAAACACCATATATTTT. Translation gives CAIKGGFGNTIYF.

This clone was recorded once. The identical CDR3 is also encoded by other nucleotide sequences in the sample. The rearrangement uses TRBV30 and TRBJ1-1; no reliable D call. Germline loops: CDR1 GTSNPN, CDR2 SVGIG (reference sequence). CDR3 length equals 13 residues. V was pared by 0 bases and J by 1 base, with 6 bases between. In nucleotides, the CDR3 is TGTGCCTGGAGTGTAGCAGGGAACACTGAAGCTTTCTTT. It encodes CAWSVAGNTEAFF.

This chain links TRBV6-5 with TRBJ1-2; D perhaps matches TRBD1 (5 bases). The CDR3 runs 14 residues. From germline, CDR1 is MNHEY and CDR2 SVGAGI. The germline V and J ends were trimmed by 3 bases and 8 bases, with 16 bases remaining between them. The CDR3 protein is CASSYLQGLGGYTF. The CDR3 coding sequence is TGTGCCAGCAGTTATTTGCAGGGTTTGGGAGGCTACACCTTC.

The chain links TRBV19 to TRBJ2-3; a possible D gene is TRBD2 (6 bases). Germline V lookup: CDR1 LNHDA, CDR2 SQIVND (reference sequence). This CDR3 region has 18 residues. V was trimmed by 1 base and J by 4 bases, leaving 21 bases between them. The CDR3 reads CASSIGRRARLGSDTQYF. Written as DNA, the CDR3 is TGTGCCAGTAGTATAGGAAGGCGGGCTCGACTAGGTTCAGATACGCAGTATTTT. Full variable domain (outside the CDR3, taken from reference TRBV19 and TRBJ2-3): DGGITQSPKYLFRKEGQNVTLSCEQNLNHDAMYWYRQDPGQGLRLIYYSQIVNDFQKGDIAEGYSVSREKKESFPLTVTSAQKNPTAFYLCASSIGRRARLGSDTQYFGPGTRLTVL.

The chain carries TRBV7-9 and TRBJ1-1; possibly TRBD1 for D (5 bases). Germline CDR1 and CDR2: SEHNR and FQNEAQ (reference sequence). V dropped 5 bases and J dropped 2 bases, with 18 bases sitting between them. CDR3 length equals 16 residues. The CDR3 here is CASSPPLGEDNTEAFF. As DNA, the CDR3 is TGTGCCAGCAGCCCCCCGTTAGGGGAAGACAACACTGAAGCTTTCTTT. Full variable domain (rest looked up from reference TRBV7-9 and TRBJ1-1): DTGVSQNPRHKITKRGQNVTFRCDPISEHNRLYWYRQTLGQGPEFLTYFQNEAQLEKSRLLSDRFSAERPKGSFSTLEIQRTEQGDSAMYLCASSPPLGEDNTEAFFGQGTRLTVV.

In this sample, this clone turned up once. Here the CDR3 reads CASGAGTPQETQYF. For the CDR3, the DNA is TGTGCCAGCGGCGCCGGGACTCCTCAAGAGACCCAGTACTTC. The rearrangement uses TRBV2 and TRBJ2-5; D might be TRBD2 (6 bases). CDR1 SNHLY and CDR2 FYNNEI come from the germline V gene. The CDR3 loop spans 14 amino acids. V was pared by 8 bases and J by 2 bases, with 15 bases between.

The V and J genes are TRBV6-5 and TRBJ1-3; 7 bases map to TRBD1. This CDR3 is 13 amino acids long. Per the germline V gene, CDR1 is MNHEY and CDR2 is SVGAGI. The trim removed 10 bases at V and 0 bases at J, leaving 3 bases unmatched. The CDR3 loop is CATRDSSGNTIYF. As DNA, the CDR3 is TGTGCCACCCGGGACAGCTCTGGAAACACCATATATTTT.

The chain employs TRBV19 and TRBJ1-1, with TRBD1 matching 7 bases. The CDR3 is 14 amino acids. Germline V CDR1 and CDR2: LNHDA, SQIVND (reference sequence). Trimming at V came to 7 bases and at J to 7 bases, leaving 12 bases not matched to a gene. The CDR3 protein is CASTRERGRGEAFF. CDR3 nucleotide sequence: TGTGCCAGTACTCGGGAAAGGGGGCGCGGTGAAGCTTTCTTT.

The chain couples TRBV2 to TRBJ2-3, with D possibly being TRBD2 (6 bases). V gave up 6 bases and J gave up 2 bases, with 12 bases separating them. The CDR3 is 14 amino acids. Looked up from germline, CDR1 is SNHLY and CDR2 is FYNNEI. CDR3 in DNA: TGTGCCAGCAGCCGGGAGCTCAACACAGATACGCAGTATTTT. It translates to CASSRELNTDTQYF.

The chain recombines TRBV30 with TRBJ1-5; TRBD1 is a possible D gene (6 bases). Germline V gives CDR1 GTSNPN, CDR2 SVGIG (reference sequence). CDR3 length: 13 amino acids. Trimming shortened V by 4 bases and J by 6 bases, and 13 bases separated the two germline ends. CDR3 amino acids: CAWNPQGSQPQHF. CDR3 nucleotides: TGTGCCTGGAACCCACAGGGATCTCAGCCCCAGCATTTT. Using reference TRBV30 and TRBJ1-5 for the parts outside the CDR3, the full variable domain is SQTIHQWPATLVQPVGSPLSLECTVEGTSNPNLYWYRQAAGRGLQLLFYSVGIGQISSEVPQNLSASRPQDRQFILSSKKLLLSDSGFYLCAWNPQGSQPQHFGDGTRLSIL.

This clone was recorded only once. CDR3 in DNA: TGTGCCAGCAGCACCCTAGGCCGGGGCACAGATACGCAGTATTTT. Translating it yields CASSTLGRGTDTQYF. The chain employs TRBV7-2 and TRBJ2-3; D unclear. Between the trimmed V and J ends, which lost 5 bases and 1 base, there was a span of 13 bases. The CDR3 is made up of 15 amino acids. In germline, CDR1 is SGHTA, CDR2 FQGNSA. The whole variable domain, remainder taken from reference TRBV7-2 and TRBJ2-3, is GAGVSQSPSNKVTEKGKDVELRCDPISGHTALYWYRQSLGQGLEFLIYFQGNSAPDKSGLPSDRFSAERTGGSVSTLTIQRTQQEDSAVYLCASSTLGRGTDTQYFGPGTRLTVL.

The chain joins TRBV9 to TRBJ1-1, with 8 nucleotides matching TRBD1. V lost 4 bases to trimming and J lost 4 bases; unmatched junction nucleotides: 6. The CDR3 length is 14 residues. The germline V gene has CDR1 SGDLS and CDR2 YYNGEE. This CDR3 is CASSSQGAGTEAFF. The DNA of the CDR3 is TGTGCCAGCAGCTCCCAGGGGGCAGGCACTGAAGCTTTCTTT.

The chain links TRBV9 to TRBJ2-7; TRBD2 matches 8 bases. With 3 bases clipped from V and 0 bases from J, the junction kept 8 bases outside the gene matches. Germline CDR1 is SGDLS and CDR2 is YYNGEE. The CDR3 totals 16 residues. As DNA, the CDR3 is TGTGCCAGCAGCGGGGGGCTCAGCGGGAGCTCCTACGAGCAGTACTTC. Translating gives CASSGGLSGSSYEQYF.

The chain links TRBV6-5 to TRBJ2-5; D ambiguous. Per germline, CDR1 MNHEY and CDR2 SVGAGI. The CDR3 is 13 residues long. Between the trimmed V and J ends, which lost 6 bases and 5 bases, there was a span of 13 bases. The CDR3 nucleotides are TGTGCCAGCAGCGGAGAATCTAGGGAGACCCAGTACTTC. This encodes CASSGESRETQYF.

This clone was recorded a few times. The chain is built from TRBV6-4 and TRBJ2-1; possible D gene TRBD1, 6 bases. The V gene's germline CDR1 is MRHNA and CDR2 SNTAGT. Trimming pared 6 bases from V and 7 bases from J, leaving 16 bases between. This CDR3 is built from 14 residues. CDR3 region: CASSPEQGSNEQFF. CDR3 DNA sequence: TGTGCCAGCAGCCCGGAGCAGGGGTCGAATGAGCAGTTCTTC.

The V call is TRBV6-1, the J call TRBJ2-7; 9 nucleotides agree with TRBD2. The CDR3 loop spans 16 amino acids. With 2 bases clipped from V and 1 base from J, the junction kept 6 bases outside the gene matches. Per germline, CDR1 MNHNS and CDR2 SASEGT. The CDR3 DNA sequence: TGTGCCAGCAGTGAACACCTAGCGGGAATGTCCTACGAGCAGTACTTC. Its translation: CASSEHLAGMSYEQYF.

The chain links TRBV6-4 to TRBJ2-3, with 8 bases that match TRBD2. The V and J ends lost 3 bases and 3 bases, in that order; junction bases with no gene match: 8. CDR1 is MRHNA, CDR2 SNTAGT, per germline. The CDR3 runs to 16 residues. The DNA for the CDR3 is TGTGCCAGCAGTGAGACAAGCGGGAGTCATACAGATACGCAGTATTTT. This translates into CASSETSGSHTDTQYF.